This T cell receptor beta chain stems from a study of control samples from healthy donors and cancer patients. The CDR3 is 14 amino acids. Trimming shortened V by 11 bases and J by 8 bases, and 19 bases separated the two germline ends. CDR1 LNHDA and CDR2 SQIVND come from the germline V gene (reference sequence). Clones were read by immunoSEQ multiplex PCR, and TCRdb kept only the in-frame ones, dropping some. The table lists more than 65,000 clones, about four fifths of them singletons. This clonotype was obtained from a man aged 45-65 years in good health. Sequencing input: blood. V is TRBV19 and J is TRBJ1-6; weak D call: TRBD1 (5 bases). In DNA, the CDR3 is TGTGCCGGAAGCCGGGGACGGGTGGATTCACCCCTCCACTTT. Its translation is CAGSRGRVDSPLHF.